The rows below give T cell receptor beta chains drawn from one sample of a study of OX40 agonist ivuxolimab in advanced cancers. Sequencing was performed with immunoSEQ multiplex PCR; in TCRdb, only in-frame clones are kept and a portion is missing. The data contain about 61,000 clones, 89% of them singletons. Material: CD4+ or CD8+ T cells sorted from blood, obtained in a trial of the OX40 agonist ivuxolimab. These receptors originate from an adult with an advanced solid tumor such as melanoma, head and neck, liver or kidney cancer. Each CDR3 is given with its conserved first and last residue. The D gene is left open where the match is weak. A row's size may be missing; if present it is once, few, many or a size class.

clone size,D gene,J gene,V gene,CDR3 protein,CDR3 DNA
.,.,TRBJ2-1,TRBV6-5,CASSFPGISYNEQFF,TGTGCCAGCAGTTTCCCCGGGATTAGCTACAATGAGCAGTTCTTC
.,.,TRBJ1-1,TRBV30,CAWSATGNTEAFF,TGTGCCTGGAGCGCCACGGGGAACACTGAAGCTTTCTTT
.,.,TRBJ1-1,TRBV6-1,CASSDLKNTEAFF,TGTGCCAGCAGTGATCTTAAGAACACTGAAGCTTTCTTT
.,TRBD1,TRBJ2-7,TRBV29-1,CSAELGTGGSYEQYF,TGCAGCGCTGAACTAGGGACAGGGGGCTCCTACGAGCAGTACTTC
.,.,TRBJ2-1,TRBV27,CASSPRTTLIVEQFF,TGTGCCAGCAGTCCCCGGACGACCCTTATTGTTGAGCAGTTCTTC
.,.,TRBJ2-2,TRBV7-3,CASSSMAGDSNTGELFF,TGTGCCAGCAGCTCTATGGCAGGGGACTCGAACACCGGGGAGCTGTTTTTT
.,TRBD2,TRBJ2-3,TRBV15,CATSRPGLAGTSTDTQYF,TGTGCCACCAGCAGACCTGGACTAGCGGGCACTAGCACAGATACGCAGTATTTT
.,.,TRBJ2-7,TRBV20-1,CSARADYEQYF,TGCAGTGCTAGGGCAGACTACGAGCAGTACTTC
.,.,TRBJ2-1,TRBV7-6,CASSLEAPPYNEQFF,TGTGCCAGCAGCTTAGAGGCACCGCCTTACAATGAGCAGTTCTTC
.,.,TRBJ2-5,TRBV15,CATSREGLGETQYF,TGTGCCACCAGCAGAGAGGGTCTGGGGGAGACCCAGTACTTC
.,TRBD1,TRBJ2-1,TRBV12-5,CASGLVLDRHNEQFF,TGTGCTAGTGGTTTGGTACTGGACAGGCACAATGAGCAGTTCTTC
once,.,TRBJ2-1,TRBV6-5,CASSYSRGSNEQFF,TGTGCCAGCAGTTACTCCCGGGGAAGTAATGAGCAGTTCTTC
.,.,TRBJ2-1,TRBV4-2,CASSPSEGEQFF,TGTGCCAGCAGCCCTAGCGAAGGTGAGCAGTTCTTC
.,TRBD1,TRBJ2-7,TRBV5-6,CASSPGQFYEQYF,TGTGCCAGCAGCCCGGGACAGTTCTACGAGCAGTACTTC
.,TRBD2,TRBJ2-7,TRBV4-2,CASSLGTSGRYEQYF,TGTGCCAGCAGCCTAGGGACTAGCGGGAGATACGAGCAGTACTTC
.,.,TRBJ1-1,TRBV27,CASSFTDASEAFF,TGTGCCAGCAGTTTTACGGACGCTAGCGAAGCTTTCTTT
.,TRBD1,TRBJ1-5,TRBV28,CASSLGDSGVPSNQPQHF,TGTGCCAGCAGTTTAGGGGACAGTGGGGTCCCCAGCAATCAGCCCCAGCATTTT
.,.,TRBJ1-1,TRBV19,CASLQGSYTEAFF,TGTGCCAGTCTGCAGGGGAGTTACACTGAAGCTTTCTTT
.,.,TRBJ2-2,TRBV11-2,CASTTPATGELFF,TGTGCCAGCACGACTCCGGCCACCGGGGAGCTGTTTTTT
.,TRBD2,TRBJ2-3,TRBV2,CASSQGLAEGDTQYF,TGTGCCAGCAGCCAGGGACTAGCCGAAGGAGATACGCAGTATTTT
.,TRBD2,TRBJ2-1,TRBV6-6,CASSLLAGGSYNEQFF,TGTGCCAGCAGTCTACTAGCGGGAGGGTCCTACAATGAGCAGTTCTTC
.,.,TRBJ2-7,TRBV7-9,CASSPGHPYEQYF,TGTGCCAGCAGCCCGGGACATCCCTACGAGCAGTACTTC
.,TRBD1,TRBJ1-1,TRBV14,CASSQRQGRAFF,TGTGCCAGCAGCCAACGACAGGGGAGGGCTTTCTTT
.,.,TRBJ2-7,TRBV6-1,CASSERIQGGRHEQYF,TGTGCCAGCAGTGAAAGGATCCAGGGAGGAAGGCACGAGCAGTACTTC
.,.,TRBJ1-2,TRBV4-3,CASSQEDIAFIDGYTF,TGCGCCAGCAGCCAAGAGGACATTGCTTTTATCGATGGCTACACCTTC